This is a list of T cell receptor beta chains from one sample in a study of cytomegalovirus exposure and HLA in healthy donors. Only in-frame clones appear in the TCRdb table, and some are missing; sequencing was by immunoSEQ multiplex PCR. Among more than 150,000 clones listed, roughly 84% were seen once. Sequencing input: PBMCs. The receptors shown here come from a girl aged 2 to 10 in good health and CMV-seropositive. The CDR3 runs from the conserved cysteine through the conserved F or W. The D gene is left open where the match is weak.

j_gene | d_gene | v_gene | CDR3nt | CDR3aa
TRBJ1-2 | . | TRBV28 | TGTGCCAGCAGTTTGGGCGGACAGCCTAGTGATGGCTACACCTTC | CASSLGGQPSDGYTF
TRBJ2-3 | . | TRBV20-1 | TGCAGTGCCTCGGCAGATACGCAGTATTTT | CSASADTQYF
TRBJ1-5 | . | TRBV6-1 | TGTGCCACCTCGGTATCGGGGTTGAATCAGCCCCAGCATTTT | CATSVSGLNQPQHF
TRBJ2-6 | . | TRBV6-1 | TGTGCCAGCAGTGAAGCGGCGGGGGCCGGGGCCAACGTCCTGACTTTC | CASSEAAGAGANVLTF
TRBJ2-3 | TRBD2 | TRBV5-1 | TGCGCCAGCAGCTACCAAAGGACTAGCGGAGACACAGATACGCAGTATTTT | CASSYQRTSGDTDTQYF
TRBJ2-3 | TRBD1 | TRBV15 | TGTGCCACCAGCAGAGCCAGGGGGCAGGTCACAGATACGCAGTATTTT | CATSRARGQVTDTQYF
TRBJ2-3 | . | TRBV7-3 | TGTGCCAGCAGCCTCACCCAAGCGGGCACAGATACGCAGTATTTT | CASSLTQAGTDTQYF
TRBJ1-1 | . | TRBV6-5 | TGTGCCAGCAGTGCCTCTTTCGGGGGTACTGAAGCTTTCTTT | CASSASFGGTEAFF
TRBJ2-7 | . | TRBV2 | TGTGCCAGCAAAGTCAGGGTCCCCTACGAGCAGTACTTC | CASKVRVPYEQYF
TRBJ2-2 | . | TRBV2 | TGTGCCAGCAAATTTAGCGGATTAGGTACCGGGGAGCTGTTTTTT | CASKFSGLGTGELFF
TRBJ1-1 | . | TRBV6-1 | TGTGCCAGCAGTGAAAAGGCTTTAGTGGCAGGTTTTTACCTGACAGGAGACACTGAAGCTTTCTTT | CASSEKALVAGFYLTGDTEAFF
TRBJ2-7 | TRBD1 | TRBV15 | TGTGCCACCAGCAGAGTGGCAGGGGGCCCAATCGTCGGGTCCTACGAGCAGTACTTC | CATSRVAGGPIVGSYEQYF
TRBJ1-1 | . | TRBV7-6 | TGTGCCAGCAGCTTGGGGGGGGGCAGCCTGCACACTGAAGCTTTCTTT | CASSLGGGSLHTEAFF
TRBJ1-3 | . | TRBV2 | TGTGCCAGCACTAACAGGGTCTCTGGAAACACCATATATTTT | CASTNRVSGNTIYF
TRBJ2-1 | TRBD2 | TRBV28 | TGTGCCAGCGCTTCTAGCGGGAGTTACAATGAGCAGTTCTTC | CASASSGSYNEQFF
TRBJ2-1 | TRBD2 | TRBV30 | TGTGCCAGCGGGACGCCCTCCTACAATGAGCAGTTCTTC | CASGTPSYNEQFF
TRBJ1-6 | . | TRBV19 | TGTGCCAGTAGTATGACCGGATCGGGGATGCCGGGGTCACCCCTCCACTTT | CASSMTGSGMPGSPLHF
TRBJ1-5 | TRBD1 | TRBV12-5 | TGTGCTAGTGCCCCGGGACAGGGGGAGAGAAATCAGCCCCAGCATTTT | CASAPGQGERNQPQHF
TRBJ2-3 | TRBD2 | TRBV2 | TGTGCCAGCAGTCGGACTAGCGGGGGCGCAGATACGCAGTATTTT | CASSRTSGGADTQYF
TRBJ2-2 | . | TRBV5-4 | TGTGCCAGCAGCTTAGGTCCGGCGGAGGGCGGATCGAACACCGGGGAGCTGTTTTTT | CASSLGPAEGGSNTGELFF
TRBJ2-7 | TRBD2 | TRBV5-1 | TGCGCCAGCAGCTTGCGGCCTAGCGGGGGCCAGAGCTCCTACGAGCAGTACTTC | CASSLRPSGGQSSYEQYF
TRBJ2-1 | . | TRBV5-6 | TGTGCCAGCAGCCCGGAGAGGAGCCACCCGGTATACAATGAGCAGTTCTTC | CASSPERSHPVYNEQFF
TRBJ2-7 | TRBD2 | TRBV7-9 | TGTTCCATCGGAGGGACTAGCGGGAAGAGCTCCTACGAGCAGTACTTC | CSIGGTSGKSSYEQYF
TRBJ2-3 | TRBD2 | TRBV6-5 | TGTGCCAGCAGTCGTTCCTTAGGGACTAGTATGGCGCAGTATTTT | CASSRSLGTSMAQYF
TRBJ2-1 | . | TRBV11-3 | TGTGCCAGCAGCCCCGCCAGGACGCAGGGCGAGCAGTTCTTC | CASSPARTQGEQFF
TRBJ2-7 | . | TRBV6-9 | TGTGCCAGCAGTTGGTGGACAGCCCATTCCTACGAGCAGTACTTC | CASSWWTAHSYEQYF
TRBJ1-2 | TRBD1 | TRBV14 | TGTGCCAGCAGCCAAGACAGTCTCAGGACAGGGACGGATGGCTACACCTTC | CASSQDSLRTGTDGYTF
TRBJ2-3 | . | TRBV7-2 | TGTGCCAGCACCCTGACTATACGCACAGATACGCAGTATTTT | CASTLTIRTDTQYF
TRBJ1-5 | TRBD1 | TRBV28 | TGTGCCAGCAGTGGAGGGACAGGGGGCCGACAGCCCCAGCATTTT | CASSGGTGGRQPQHF
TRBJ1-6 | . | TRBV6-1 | TGTGCCAGCAGTGAAATTTACAGAACTTCACCCCTCCACTTC | CASSEIYRTSPLHF
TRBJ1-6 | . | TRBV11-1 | TGTGCCAGCAGCTTAGGAGGGCAGAATTCACCCCTCCACTTT | CASSLGGQNSPLHF
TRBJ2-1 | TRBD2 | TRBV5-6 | TGTGCCAGCAGCTTGGGTACTAGCGGCCTGTCCTACAATGAGCAGTTCTTC | CASSLGTSGLSYNEQFF
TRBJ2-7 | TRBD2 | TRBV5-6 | TGTGCCAGCAGCATAGGACTAGCGGAGCTCTACGAGCAGTACTTC | CASSIGLAELYEQYF
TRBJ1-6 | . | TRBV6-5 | TGTGCCAGCAGTTACTCGGGGAGCTCCTATAATTCACCCCTCCACTTT | CASSYSGSSYNSPLHF
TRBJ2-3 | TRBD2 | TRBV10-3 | TGTGCCGCCGCTAGCGGGGGGTATGGAGATACGCAGTATTTT | CAAASGGYGDTQYF
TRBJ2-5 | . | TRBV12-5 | TGTGCTAGTGGCCCCAGTCAGACCCAGTACTTC | CASGPSQTQYF
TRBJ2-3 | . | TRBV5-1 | TGCGCCAGCAGCTTTAACGGCGGGGGCACAGATACGCAGTATTTT | CASSFNGGGTDTQYF
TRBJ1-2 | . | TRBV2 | TGTGCCAGCATCCCAGGAGGCTATGGCTACACCTTC | CASIPGGYGYTF
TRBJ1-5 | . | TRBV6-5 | TGTGCCAGCAGACCTGACAGGATCGGCAATCAGCCCCAGCATTTT | CASRPDRIGNQPQHF
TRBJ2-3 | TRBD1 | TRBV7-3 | TGTGCCAGCAGCTTACAGGACAGGGCAGATACGCAGTATTTT | CASSLQDRADTQYF